Sequencing of this T cell receptor beta chain was carried out in a study of cytomegalovirus exposure and HLA in healthy donors. Study-level findings and limits: Later analysis reportedly placed an Asian-associated ancestry cluster below the roughly 690-donor mean in N-insertions.

The PCR employed 60 Vbeta primers together with 13 Jbeta primers. TCRdb keeps only in-frame clones here, not all; method: immunoSEQ multiplex PCR. The data contain roughly 120,000 clones, about four fifths of them seen just once; the ten biggest clones take up approximately 2%. V shed 1 base and J 5 bases; nucleotides not matched to a gene: 6. The CDR3 is 14 amino acids. Per the germline V gene, CDR1 is SQVTM and CDR2 is ANQGSEA. Note on this clone: Its antigen is currently unknown. Other nucleotide sequences from this sample produce the same CDR3.

The J gene is TRBJ1-2, the V gene TRBV29-1, with 8 bases matching TRBD1. The clonotype originates from a man younger than 30 in good health and CMV-seronegative. Input material: PBMCs. This chain's CDR3 is CSVEGQGRGYGYTF. CDR3 DNA: TGCAGCGTTGAAGGACAGGGGAGGGGGTATGGCTACACCTTC.